The T cell receptor beta chain under discussion was sequenced for a study of metastatic and nonmetastatic thyroid tumors. On the study more broadly: Comparison of repertoires was carried out across blood and tumor or nodule tissue from malignant and benign thyroid patients. Study-wide points: As reported, TCR beta diversity in blood and tumor was significantly higher in malignant thyroid tumors than in benign nodules.

Comments on this clone: Its specificity is unknown.

As processed by the authors: Between-group CDR3 differences, defined by clinicopathological status, yielded a distant-metastasis classifier for papillary thyroid cancer. TCRdb re-called clones via MiXCR from the PCR reads. TCRdb, rather than the study authors, made the V and J calls. Seen here are about 19,000 clones, about a third observed once, and the top ten hold 29%. None of the patients had undergone any treatment ahead of thyroid surgery. Sequences were obtained from tumor tissue. The sequence came from a female donor with papillary thyroid cancer or a benign thyroid nodule (not recorded which). Some clones in this sample may be carry-over from other donors' samples.

For the CDR3, the DNA is TGTGCCAGCAGCCAAGCCTACGAGCAGTACTTC. Encoded protein: CASSQAYEQYF. The chain employs TRBV14 and TRBJ2-7; no firm D call. Trimming took off 1 base at V and 2 bases at J, with 0 bases between the two ends. This CDR3 has 11 residues. Germline V gene sequence: CDR1 SGHDN, CDR2 FVKESK.